These 20 T cell receptor beta chains share one sample of origin, sequenced in a study of OX40 agonist ivuxolimab in advanced cancers. The assay was immunoSEQ multiplex PCR, and TCRdb's table has in-frame clones only and misses some. The top ten hold around 2.3% of the sample, which has tens of thousands of clones, around 85% seen once. The sequences come from CD4+ or CD8+ T cells sorted from blood, collected in a trial of the OX40 agonist ivuxolimab. The receptors derive from an adult with an advanced solid tumor such as melanoma, head and neck, liver or kidney cancer.

This chain joins TRBV4-1 and TRBJ2-2; D remains unclear. CDR1 MGHRA and CDR2 YSYEKL come from the germline V gene. CDR3 size: 14 residues. V dropped 1 base and J dropped 4 bases, with 7 bases sitting between them. The CDR3 DNA follows: TGCGCCAGCAGCCAAGTAAGGACCACCGGGGAGCTGTTTTTT. It is translated as CASSQVRTTGELFF.

The chain combines TRBV19 with TRBJ2-3, with D perhaps matching TRBD2 (6 bases). V dropped 7 bases and J dropped 5 bases, with 16 bases sitting between them. CDR1 is LNHDA, CDR2 SQIVND, per germline (reference sequence). This CDR3 contains 14 residues. The DNA of the CDR3 is TGTGCCAGTAACATACCCGGGAGAGAAGATACGCAGTATTTT. This translates into CASNIPGREDTQYF.

This clone was observed a handful of times. J is TRBJ2-7 and V is TRBV7-2; TRBD2 is a possible D gene (5 bases). Looked up from germline, CDR1 is SGHTA and CDR2 is FQGNSA. The V gene lost 0 bases and the J gene lost 0 bases, with 9 bases spanning the gap. The CDR3 runs to 15 residues. The CDR3 DNA reads TGTGCCAGCAGCTTAGCGGGCACTAGCTCCTACGAGCAGTACTTC. This translates into CASSLAGTSSYEQYF.

This chain connects TRBV6-5 to TRBJ2-7; 7 nucleotides line up with TRBD1. The V and J ends lost 6 bases and 3 bases, in that order; junction bases with no gene match: 11. CDR1 MNHEY and CDR2 SVGAGI come from the germline V gene. The length of the CDR3 is 15 residues. CDR3 amino acids: CASRLRQGSFYEQYF. CDR3 DNA sequence: TGTGCCAGCAGGCTACGACAGGGTTCCTTCTACGAGCAGTACTTC.

This chain joins TRBV7-8 and TRBJ1-6; no clear D. The V end lost 4 bases, the J end lost 6 bases, and 10 bases lay between the germline ends. The CDR3 is made up of 14 amino acids. Germline CDR1 and CDR2: SGHVS and FQNEAQ. CDR3 nucleotides: TGTGCCAGCAGCTCCTCCTCGTTTAATTCACCCCTCCACTTT. Translating it yields CASSSSSFNSPLHF.

In DNA, the CDR3 is TGTGCCAGCCAACTAGCGGGGGCGGCAGATACGCAGTATTTT. Its protein product is CASQLAGAADTQYF. The chain links TRBV6-1 to TRBJ2-3, with TRBD2 matching over 11 bases. The CDR3 contains 14 residues. J was trimmed by 4 bases and V by 8 bases; bases with no gene match: 5. Germline assignment: CDR1 MNHNS and CDR2 SASEGT.

This rearrangement joins TRBV7-8 to TRBJ1-6, with D hard to call. In germline, CDR1 is SGHVS, CDR2 FQNEAQ. This CDR3 region has 14 residues. Trimming took 4 bases from V and 5 from J, leaving 9 bases between them. CDR3 amino acids: CASSSSGHNSPLHF. Here the CDR3 DNA reads TGTGCCAGCAGCTCGAGTGGACATAATTCACCCCTCCACTTT.

The chain carries TRBV5-1 and TRBJ2-3; D is perhaps TRBD1 (6 bases). Trimming stripped 2 bases from V and 3 bases from J, with 7 bases between. Germline V gives CDR1 SGHRS, CDR2 YFSETQ. The CDR3 has 13 residues. CDR3 sequence (DNA): TGCGCCAGCAGCTTTGGACAGACAGATACGCAGTATTTT. It translates to CASSFGQTDTQYF.

This chain uses TRBV28 with TRBJ2-7; D is undetermined. V dropped 3 bases and J dropped 5 bases, with 8 bases sitting between them. The CDR3 has 12 amino acids. CDR1 and CDR2 (germline): MDHEN, SYDVKM. In DNA, the CDR3 is TGTGCCAGCAGTTTCCAGGTCAACGAGCAGTACTTC. It codes for CASSFQVNEQYF.

The gene calls are TRBV10-3 and TRBJ1-1, with D tentatively TRBD1 (6 bases). The germline V and J ends were trimmed by 5 bases and 5 bases, with 15 bases remaining between them. The CDR3 sequence is 14 residues long. Germline values: CDR1 ENHRY, CDR2 SYGVKD. This CDR3 is CAISQGRQGTEAFF. The CDR3 DNA reads TGTGCCATCAGTCAGGGGCGCCAAGGGACTGAAGCTTTCTTT.

The chain joins TRBV7-8 to TRBJ1-2; D ambiguous. The CDR3 has 13 amino acids. Germline loops: CDR1 SGHVS, CDR2 FQNEAQ. The V gene lost 0 bases and the J gene lost 5 bases, with 7 bases spanning the gap. The CDR3 region is CASSLARGYGYTF. CDR3 DNA: TGTGCCAGCAGCTTAGCGCGGGGATATGGCTACACCTTC.

This clone was seen just once. This chain links TRBV21-1 with TRBJ2-3; the table's TRBD1 call for D was not verified on the DNA. TRBV21-1 is termed a pseudogene. This CDR3 region has 16 residues. DNA of the CDR3: TGTGCCAGCAGCTCGGACAGGGGACCTAACACAGATACGCAGTATTTT. Translating gives CASSSDRGPNTDTQYF.

The chain is built from TRBV7-9 and TRBJ2-7; TRBD2 agrees at 12 bases. Per the germline V gene, CDR1 is SEHNR and CDR2 is FQNEAQ (reference sequence). The CDR3 extends over 14 amino acids. The V and J ends lost 4 bases and 2 bases, in that order; junction bases with no gene match: 0. The CDR3 DNA follows: TGTGCCAGCAGCTCTAGCGGGGGGGCCTACGAGCAGTACTTC. Its protein product is CASSSSGGAYEQYF. The whole variable domain, remainder taken from reference TRBV7-9 and TRBJ2-7, is DTGVSQNPRHKITKRGQNVTFRCDPISEHNRLYWYRQTLGQGPEFLTYFQNEAQLEKSRLLSDRFSAERPKGSFSTLEIQRTEQGDSAMYLCASSSSGGAYEQYFGPGTRLTVT.

As for this clone: At one end the junction does not follow the germline gene, possibly because of a read error. This chain uses TRBV4-1 with TRBJ2-7; TRBD1 might be the D (6 bases). Per the germline V gene, CDR1 is MGHRA and CDR2 is YSYEKL. The CDR3 runs to 17 residues. The CDR3 region is CASSEESMARGTYEQYF. The CDR3 nucleotides read TGCGCCAGCAGCGAAGAAAGCATGGCCAGGGGAACCTACGAGCAGTACTTC.

The CDR3 DNA reads TGTGCCAGCAGCCACGACAGGGCGGGAAATCAGCCCCAGCATTTT. Translating it yields CASSHDRAGNQPQHF. The V and J genes are TRBV2 and TRBJ1-5; 7 nucleotides align to TRBD1. J gave up 4 bases and V 6 bases, and 9 bases lay outside the gene matches. Per germline, CDR1 SNHLY and CDR2 FYNNEI. The CDR3 consists of 15 residues.

This chain uses TRBV6-5 with TRBJ1-4, with 7 bases matching TRBD1. V lost 6 bases, J lost 0 bases, and 4 bases stayed unmatched. CDR3 length equals 15 residues. Germline-derived CDR1 and CDR2 are MNHEY and SVGAGI. The CDR3 region is CASSTTGTTNEKLFF. CDR3 in DNA: TGTGCCAGCAGCACGACAGGGACAACTAATGAAAAACTGTTTTTT.

The chain joins TRBV5-1 to TRBJ1-1; 7 nucleotides match TRBD1. Trimming at V came to 4 bases and at J to 4 bases, leaving 4 bases not matched to a gene. The CDR3 is made up of 13 amino acids. Germline CDR1 and CDR2: SGHRS and YFSETQ. CDR3 coding DNA: TGCGCCAGCAGCCCAGGGGGGGGCACTGAAGCTTTCTTT. Its protein product is CASSPGGGTEAFF.

The chain links TRBV6-6 to TRBJ1-1; D remains ambiguous. Germline V gives CDR1 MNHNY, CDR2 SVGAGI (reference sequence). The CDR3 runs to 16 residues. Deletions cut 0 bases from V and 1 base from J, with 12 bases between. The CDR3: CASSYSMLTQNTEAFF. The CDR3 bases are TGTGCCAGCAGTTACTCGATGCTGACCCAGAACACTGAAGCTTTCTTT.

This clone has just one count. The CDR3 region has the DNA TGTGCCAGCAGTTACACCGGGACAGGGGTATCACCCCTCCACTTT. Amino acid sequence: CASSYTGTGVSPLHF. The genes are TRBV6-5 and TRBJ1-6; 10 bases match TRBD1. Losses at the gene ends were 2 bases for V and 10 bases for J; bases not matched to a gene: 5. The germline V gene encodes CDR1 MNHEY and CDR2 SVGAGI. The CDR3 contains 15 residues.

The V call is TRBV7-2, the J call TRBJ1-1; D is unresolved. The V and J ends lost 1 base and 1 base respectively, with 13 bases between them. The germline V gene encodes CDR1 SGHTA and CDR2 FQGNSA. CDR3 length: 16 residues. CDR3 region: CASSLGPLTGNTEAFF. CDR3 in DNA: TGTGCCAGCAGCTTAGGGCCGTTGACGGGGAACACTGAAGCTTTCTTT.